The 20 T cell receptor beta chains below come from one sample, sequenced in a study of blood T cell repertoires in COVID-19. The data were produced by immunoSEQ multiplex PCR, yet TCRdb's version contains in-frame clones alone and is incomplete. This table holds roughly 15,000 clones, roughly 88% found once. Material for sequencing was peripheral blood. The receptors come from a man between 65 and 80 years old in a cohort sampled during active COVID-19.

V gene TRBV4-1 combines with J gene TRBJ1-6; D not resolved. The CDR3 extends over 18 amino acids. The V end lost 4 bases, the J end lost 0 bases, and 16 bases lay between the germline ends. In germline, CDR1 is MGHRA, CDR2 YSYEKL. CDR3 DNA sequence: TGCGCCAGCAGCCCAGAGGGCACCGTGAGCTCCTATAATTCACCCCTCCACTTT. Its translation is CASSPEGTVSSYNSPLHF.

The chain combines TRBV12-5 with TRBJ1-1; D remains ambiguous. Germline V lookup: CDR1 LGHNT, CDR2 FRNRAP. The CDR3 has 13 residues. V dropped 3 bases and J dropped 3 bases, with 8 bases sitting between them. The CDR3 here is CASGLGRDTEAFF. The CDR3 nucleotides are TGTGCTAGTGGTTTAGGCCGGGACACTGAAGCTTTCTTT.

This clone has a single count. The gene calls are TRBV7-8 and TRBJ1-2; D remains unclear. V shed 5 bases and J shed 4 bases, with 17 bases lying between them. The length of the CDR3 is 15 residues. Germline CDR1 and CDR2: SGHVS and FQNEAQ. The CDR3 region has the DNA TGTGCCAGCAGCGATTTGTATGCACACCCCTATGGCTACACCTTC. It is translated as CASSDLYAHPYGYTF.

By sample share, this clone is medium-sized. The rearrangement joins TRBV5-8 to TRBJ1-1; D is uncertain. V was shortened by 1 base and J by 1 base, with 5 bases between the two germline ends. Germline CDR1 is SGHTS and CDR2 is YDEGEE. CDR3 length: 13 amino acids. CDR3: CASSLWANTEAFF. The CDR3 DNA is TGTGCCAGCAGCTTGTGGGCGAACACTGAAGCTTTCTTT.

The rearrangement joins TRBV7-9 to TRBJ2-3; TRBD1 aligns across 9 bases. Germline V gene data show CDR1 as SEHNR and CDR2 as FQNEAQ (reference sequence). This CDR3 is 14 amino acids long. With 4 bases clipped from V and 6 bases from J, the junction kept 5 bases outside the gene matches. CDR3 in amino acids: CASSWGQGQDTQYF. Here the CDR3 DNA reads TGTGCCAGCAGCTGGGGACAGGGACAGGATACGCAGTATTTT.

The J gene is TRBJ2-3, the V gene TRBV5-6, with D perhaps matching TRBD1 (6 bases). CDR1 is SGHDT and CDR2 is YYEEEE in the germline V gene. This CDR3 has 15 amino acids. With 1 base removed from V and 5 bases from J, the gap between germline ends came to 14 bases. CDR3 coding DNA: TGTGCCAGCAGCTTGTATACAGGGTCCGGAGATACGCAGTATTTT. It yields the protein CASSLYTGSGDTQYF.

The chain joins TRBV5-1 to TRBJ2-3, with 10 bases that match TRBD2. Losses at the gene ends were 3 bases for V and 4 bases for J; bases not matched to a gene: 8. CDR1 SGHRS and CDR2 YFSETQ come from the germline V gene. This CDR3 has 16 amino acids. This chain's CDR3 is CASSWGSGRASDTQYF. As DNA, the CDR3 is TGCGCCAGCAGCTGGGGGAGCGGGAGGGCTTCAGATACGCAGTATTTT.

The CDR3 DNA reads TGCGCCAGCAGCCAAGATATTCGGGGGAATTCACCCCTCCACTTT. This codes for CASSQDIRGNSPLHF. The chain couples TRBV4-1 to TRBJ1-6; perhaps TRBD1 as D (5 bases). The CDR3 is 15 amino acids. The V end was cut by 0 bases, the J end by 7 bases, with 10 bases between. CDR1 MGHRA and CDR2 YSYEKL come from the germline V gene.

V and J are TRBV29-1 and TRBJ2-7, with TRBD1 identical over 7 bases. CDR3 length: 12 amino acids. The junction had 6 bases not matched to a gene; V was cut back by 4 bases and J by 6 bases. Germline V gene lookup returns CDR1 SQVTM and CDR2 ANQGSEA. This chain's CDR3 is CSVGYRDSEQYF. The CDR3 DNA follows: TGCAGCGTTGGTTACCGGGACAGCGAGCAGTACTTC.

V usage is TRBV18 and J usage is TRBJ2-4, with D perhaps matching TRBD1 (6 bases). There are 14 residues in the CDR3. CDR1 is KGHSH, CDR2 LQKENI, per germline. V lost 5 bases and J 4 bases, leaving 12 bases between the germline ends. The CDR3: CASSGTRSKNIQYF. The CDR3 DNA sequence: TGTGCCAGCTCAGGGACACGGAGTAAAAACATTCAGTACTTC.

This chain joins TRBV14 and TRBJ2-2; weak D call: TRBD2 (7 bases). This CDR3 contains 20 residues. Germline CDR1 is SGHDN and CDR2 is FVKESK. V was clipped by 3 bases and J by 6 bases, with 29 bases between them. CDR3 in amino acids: CASSHDRGAKGTLGAGELFF. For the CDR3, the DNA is TGTGCCAGCAGCCACGACCGGGGGGCAAAAGGGACCCTAGGTGCCGGGGAGCTGTTTTTT.

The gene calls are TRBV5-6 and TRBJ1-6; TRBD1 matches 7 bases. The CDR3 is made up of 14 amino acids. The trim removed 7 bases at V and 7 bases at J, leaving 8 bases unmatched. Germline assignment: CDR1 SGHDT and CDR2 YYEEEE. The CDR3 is CASRMGQPNSPLHF. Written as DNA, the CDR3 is TGTGCCAGCCGGATGGGACAGCCAAATTCACCCCTCCACTTT. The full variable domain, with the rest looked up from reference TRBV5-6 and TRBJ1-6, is DAGVTQSPTHLIKTRGQQVTLRCSPKSGHDTVSWYQQALGQGPQFIFQYYEEEERQRGNFPDRFSGHQFPNYSSELNVNALLLGDSALYLCASRMGQPNSPLHFGNGTRLTVT.

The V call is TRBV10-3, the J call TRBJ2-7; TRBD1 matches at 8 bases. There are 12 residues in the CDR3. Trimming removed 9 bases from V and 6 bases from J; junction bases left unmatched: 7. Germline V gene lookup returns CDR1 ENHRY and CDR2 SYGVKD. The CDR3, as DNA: TGTGCCATAGCCAGGGGGCAGGGCGAGCAGTACTTC. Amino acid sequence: CAIARGQGEQYF.

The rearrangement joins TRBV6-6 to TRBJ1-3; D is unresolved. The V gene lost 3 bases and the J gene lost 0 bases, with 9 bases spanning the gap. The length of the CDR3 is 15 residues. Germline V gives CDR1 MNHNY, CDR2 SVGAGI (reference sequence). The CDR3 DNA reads TGTGCCAGCAGTTATGTGGGCCACTCTGGAAACACCATATATTTT. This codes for CASSYVGHSGNTIYF.

The CDR3 DNA is TGTGCCAGCAGTGGAATCCCCCCGACAGGTTTAAGCACAGATACGCAGTATTTT. This translates into CASSGIPPTGLSTDTQYF. The J gene is TRBJ2-3, the V gene TRBV28; D perhaps matches TRBD1 (6 bases). V lost 5 bases, J lost 0 bases, and 21 bases lay in between. The CDR3 runs to 18 residues. Germline loops: CDR1 MDHEN, CDR2 SYDVKM.

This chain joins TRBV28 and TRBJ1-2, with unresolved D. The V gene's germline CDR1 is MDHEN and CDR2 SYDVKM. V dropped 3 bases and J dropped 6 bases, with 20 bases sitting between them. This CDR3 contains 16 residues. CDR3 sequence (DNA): TGTGCCAGCAGTTTTTCGGGGTCTACGGGGTTCCATGGCTACACCTTC. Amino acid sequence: CASSFSGSTGFHGYTF.

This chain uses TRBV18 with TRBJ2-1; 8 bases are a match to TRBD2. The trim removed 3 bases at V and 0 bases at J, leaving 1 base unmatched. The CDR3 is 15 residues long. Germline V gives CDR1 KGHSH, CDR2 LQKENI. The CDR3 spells CASSPSGNSYNEQFF. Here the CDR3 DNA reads TGTGCCAGCTCACCTAGCGGGAACTCCTACAATGAGCAGTTCTTC. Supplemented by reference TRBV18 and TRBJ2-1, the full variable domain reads NAGVMQNPRHLVRRRGQEARLRCSPMKGHSHVYWYRQLPEEGLKFMVYLQKENIIDESGMPKERFSAEFPKEGPSILRIQQVVRGDSAAYFCASSPSGNSYNEQFFGPGTRLTVL.

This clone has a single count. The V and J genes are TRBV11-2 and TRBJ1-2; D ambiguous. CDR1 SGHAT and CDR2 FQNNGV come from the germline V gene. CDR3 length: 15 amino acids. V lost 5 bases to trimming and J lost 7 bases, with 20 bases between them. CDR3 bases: TGTGCCAGCAGCCGGCGCGACTATGAACGGGGTGGCTACACCTTC. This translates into CASSRRDYERGGYTF. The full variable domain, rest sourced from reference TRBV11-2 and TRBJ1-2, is EAGVAQSPRYKIIEKRQSVAFWCNPISGHATLYWYQQILGQGPKLLIQFQNNGVVDDSQLPKDRFSAERLKGVDSTLKIQPAKLEDSAVYLCASSRRDYERGGYTFGSGTRLTVV.

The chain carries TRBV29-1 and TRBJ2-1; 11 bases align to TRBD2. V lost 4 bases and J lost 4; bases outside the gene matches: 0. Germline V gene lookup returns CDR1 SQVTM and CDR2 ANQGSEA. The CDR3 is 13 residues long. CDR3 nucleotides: TGCAGCGTTGTAGCGGGAGGGTACAATGAGCAGTTCTTC. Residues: CSVVAGGYNEQFF.

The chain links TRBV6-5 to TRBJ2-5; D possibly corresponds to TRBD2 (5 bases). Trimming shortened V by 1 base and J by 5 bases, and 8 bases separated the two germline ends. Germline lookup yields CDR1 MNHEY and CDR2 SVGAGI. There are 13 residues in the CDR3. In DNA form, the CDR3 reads TGTGCCAGCAGTTACTTAGCGATGGAGACCCAGTACTTC. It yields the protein CASSYLAMETQYF.